This T cell receptor (beta chain) was retrieved from a study of sequential checkpoint blockade in melanoma. In this sample, this clone is medium-sized (0.01 to 0.1%). TCRdb's copy holds only in-frame clones and misses some; the assay was immunoSEQ multiplex PCR. This table has a few thousand clones, under 25% appearing once. Treatment described: randomized to nivolumab then ipilimumab (arm A) or the reverse (arm B). Specimen: tumor tissue (inferred from file names), collected from a patient given nivolumab and ipilimumab in sequence. The TCR sequence derives from a human donor with melanoma.

The CDR3 protein is CASSEGQNQETQYF. The CDR3, as DNA: TGTGCCAGCAGTGAAGGGCAGAACCAAGAGACCCAGTACTTC. The gene calls are TRBV6-1 and TRBJ2-5; no reliable D call. Germline assignment: CDR1 MNHNS and CDR2 SASEGT. V was clipped by 1 base and J by 0 bases, with 6 bases between them. The CDR3 is 14 amino acids.